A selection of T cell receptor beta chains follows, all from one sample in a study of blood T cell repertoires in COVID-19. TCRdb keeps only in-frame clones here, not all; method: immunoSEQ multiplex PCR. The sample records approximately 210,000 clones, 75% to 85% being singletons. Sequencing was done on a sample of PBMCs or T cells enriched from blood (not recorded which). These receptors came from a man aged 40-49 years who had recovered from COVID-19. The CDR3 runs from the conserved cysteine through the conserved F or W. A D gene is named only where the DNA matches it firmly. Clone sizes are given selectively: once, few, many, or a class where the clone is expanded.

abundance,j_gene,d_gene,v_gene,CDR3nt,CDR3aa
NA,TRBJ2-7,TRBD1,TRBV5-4,TGTGCCAGCAGTTTACCGGGACAGTCTTCCTACGAGCAGTACTTC,CASSLPGQSSYEQYF
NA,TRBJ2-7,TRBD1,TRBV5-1,TGCGCCAGCAGCTATTTGACAGGGATTCCAACCTACGAGCAGTACTTC,CASSYLTGIPTYEQYF
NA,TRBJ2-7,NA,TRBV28,TGTGCCAGCAGTTACACCGGGACATCGTCCTACGAGCAGTACTTC,CASSYTGTSSYEQYF
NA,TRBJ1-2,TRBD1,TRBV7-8,TGTGCCAGCAGCTTTGACAGGGGATCATATGGCTACACCTTC,CASSFDRGSYGYTF
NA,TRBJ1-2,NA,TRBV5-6,TGTGCCAGCAGCTTCAAAGCCCCGGGGGGCTACACCTTC,CASSFKAPGGYTF
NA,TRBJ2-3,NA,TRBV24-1,TGTGCCACCAGTGATCCGGGAGATACGCAGTATTTT,CATSDPGDTQYF
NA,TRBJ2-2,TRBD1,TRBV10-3,TGTGCCATCGGACAGGGGGCGGATGGCGGGGAGCTGTTTTTT,CAIGQGADGGELFF
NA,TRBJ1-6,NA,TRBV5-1,TGCGCCAGCAGCCAACAGACAGTCGGTAATTCACCCCTCCACTTT,CASSQQTVGNSPLHF
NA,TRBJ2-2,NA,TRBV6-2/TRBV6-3,TGTGCCAGCAGTTACTCGTTTAGCACATCTCCCGGGGAGCTGTTTTTT,CASSYSFSTSPGELFF
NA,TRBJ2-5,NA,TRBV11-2,TGTGCCAGCAGCTTAAGTTCAGGGCTCCAAGAGACCCAGTACTTC,CASSLSSGLQETQYF
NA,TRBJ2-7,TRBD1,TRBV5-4,TGTGCCAGCAGCTACTGGACAGGGGGCGGCTACGAGCAGTACTTC,CASSYWTGGGYEQYF
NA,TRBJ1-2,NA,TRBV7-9,TGTGCCAGTTTCTTTTCGGCCGGCGGAGACTATGGCTACACCTTC,CASFFSAGGDYGYTF
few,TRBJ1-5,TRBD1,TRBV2,TGTGCCAGCAGGCGCGGACAGGGCCATCAGCCCCAGCATTTT,CASRRGQGHQPQHF
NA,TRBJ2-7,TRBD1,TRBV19,TGTGCCAGTAGATCGGGACAGCCCTACGAGCAGTACTTC,CASRSGQPYEQYF
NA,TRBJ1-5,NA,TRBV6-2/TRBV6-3,TGTGCCAGCAGTTTAGATTATGTGCAGCCCCAGCATTTT,CASSLDYVQPQHF
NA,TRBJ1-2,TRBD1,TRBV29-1,TGCAGCGTTTTACAGGGGGACACCTATGGCTACACCTTC,CSVLQGDTYGYTF
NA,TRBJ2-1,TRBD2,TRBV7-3,TGTGCCAGCAGCTTAAGGGGCGGGAGGTCCGCCGCCTACAATGAGCAGTTCTTC,CASSLRGGRSAAYNEQFF
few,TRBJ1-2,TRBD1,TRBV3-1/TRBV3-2,TGTGCCAGCAGCCAAGCTGAGACAGGGGGCGGCTACACCTTC,CASSQAETGGGYTF
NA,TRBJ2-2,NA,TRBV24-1,TGTGCCACCAGTGACACTAGCCCGGGGGGCGGCGGGATTACCGGGGAGCTGTTTTTT,CATSDTSPGGGGITGELFF
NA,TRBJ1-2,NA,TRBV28,TGTGCCAGCAGTTTATCCGGGGATGGCTACACCTTC,CASSLSGDGYTF
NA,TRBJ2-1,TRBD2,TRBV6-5,TGTGCCAGCAGTTACGATCTAGCGGGAGGTGGTGAGCAGTTCTTC,CASSYDLAGGGEQFF
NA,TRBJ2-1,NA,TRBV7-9,TGTGCCAGCAGCTTAAACATAAATGAGCAGTTCTTC,CASSLNINEQFF
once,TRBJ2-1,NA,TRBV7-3,TGTGCCAGCAGCCAGGCCGGGGATGAGCAGTTCTTC,CASSQAGDEQFF
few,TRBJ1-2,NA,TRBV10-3,TGTGCCATCAGTGGTTACAGGGAACTTAACTATGGCTACACCTTC,CAISGYRELNYGYTF
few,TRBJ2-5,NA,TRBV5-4,TGTGCCAGCAGCCGGTATCAGGGAAGTGGAGAGACCCAGTACTTC,CASSRYQGSGETQYF
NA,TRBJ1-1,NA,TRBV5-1,TGCGCCAGCAGCCTGGAGGGGGGGACTGGTAAAGTTGGAGCTTTCTTT,CASSLEGGTGKVGAFF
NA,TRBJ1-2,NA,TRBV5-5,TGTGCCAGCAGCTTGGCCCCAGGGGACAACTATGGCTACACCTTC,CASSLAPGDNYGYTF
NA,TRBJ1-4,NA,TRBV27,TGTGCCAGCTCGGACAGAGCTAATGAAAAACTGTTTTTT,CASSDRANEKLFF
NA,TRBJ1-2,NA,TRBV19,TGTGCCAGTAGCCCAGAGGAGCGGGATGGCTACACCTTC,CASSPEERDGYTF
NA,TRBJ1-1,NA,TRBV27,TGTGCCAGCAGTTTGAGGTCCGGGGGTTTGCAAGGAGCTTTCTTT,CASSLRSGGLQGAFF
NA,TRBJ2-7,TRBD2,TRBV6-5,TGTGCCAGCAGACTAGCGGGGGTTTACGAGCAGTACTTC,CASRLAGVYEQYF
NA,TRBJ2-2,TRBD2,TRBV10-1,TGCGCCAGCAGTCCGAACCGAGGACTAGCGGGAGATCACACCGGGGAGCTGTTTTTT,CASSPNRGLAGDHTGELFF
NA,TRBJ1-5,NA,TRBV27,TGTGCCAGCAACCCCAACCGAGGGGGGGCCCATCAGCCCCAGCATTTT,CASNPNRGGAHQPQHF
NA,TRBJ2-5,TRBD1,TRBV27,TGTGCCAGCCGAACCCAGGGGGAGCGGGAGACCCAGTACTTC,CASRTQGERETQYF
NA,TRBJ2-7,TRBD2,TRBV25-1,TGTGCCAGCAGTCCTAGCGGGAGCAAATACGAGCAGTACTTC,CASSPSGSKYEQYF
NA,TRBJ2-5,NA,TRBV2,TGTGCCAGCAGTGAATACGCCTACCTGCTTCAAGAGACCCAGTACTTC,CASSEYAYLLQETQYF
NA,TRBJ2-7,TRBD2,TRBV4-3,TGCGCCAGCAGCCTTGGGACTAGCGGCTACGAGCAGTACTTC,CASSLGTSGYEQYF
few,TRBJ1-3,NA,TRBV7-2,TGTGCCAGCAGCTTAGGGCCGGGTGCGTCTGGAAACACCATATATTTT,CASSLGPGASGNTIYF
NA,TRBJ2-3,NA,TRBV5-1,TGCGCCAGCAGCTTCTGGGGGCGAGATACGCAGTATTTT,CASSFWGRDTQYF
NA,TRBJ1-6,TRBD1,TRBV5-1,TGCGCCAGCAGAGACGGGACAGGCCATAATTCACCCCTCCACTTT,CASRDGTGHNSPLHF
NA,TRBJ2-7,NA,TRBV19,TGTGCCAGTAGGAAGGGGGTTACCTACGAGCAGTACTTC,CASRKGVTYEQYF
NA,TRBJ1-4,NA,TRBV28,TGTGCCAGCTCTAGGTTTAATGAAAAACTGTTTTTT,CASSRFNEKLFF
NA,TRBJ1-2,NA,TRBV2,TGTGCCAGCAGTGAAACAGGGTACGATGGCTACACCTTC,CASSETGYDGYTF
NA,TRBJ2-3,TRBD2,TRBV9,TGTGCCAGCAGCGTAGGGACTAGCGGGGGCCTCTGGGGGAGCACAGATACGCAGTATTTT,CASSVGTSGGLWGSTDTQYF